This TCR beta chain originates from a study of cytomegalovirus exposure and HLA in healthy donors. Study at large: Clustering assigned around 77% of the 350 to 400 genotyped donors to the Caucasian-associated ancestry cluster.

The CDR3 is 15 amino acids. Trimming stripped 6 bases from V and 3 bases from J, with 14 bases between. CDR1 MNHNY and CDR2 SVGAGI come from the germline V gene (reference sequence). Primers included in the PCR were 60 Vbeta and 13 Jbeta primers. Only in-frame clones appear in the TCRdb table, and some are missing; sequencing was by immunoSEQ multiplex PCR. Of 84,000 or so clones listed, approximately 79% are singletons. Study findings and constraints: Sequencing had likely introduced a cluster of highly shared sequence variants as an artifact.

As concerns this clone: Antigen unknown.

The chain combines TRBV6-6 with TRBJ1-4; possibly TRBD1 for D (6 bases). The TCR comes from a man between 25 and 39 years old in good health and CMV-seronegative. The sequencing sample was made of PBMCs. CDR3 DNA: TGTGCCAGCAGACAGGGTCGGGCGGCTAATGAAAAACTGTTTTTT. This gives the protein CASRQGRAANEKLFF.